Listed below are T cell receptor beta chains from one sample, sequenced in a study of blood T cell repertoires in COVID-19. TCRdb keeps only in-frame clones here, not all; method: immunoSEQ multiplex PCR. Counted here are about 250,000 clones, 88% occurring once; the ten biggest clones make up around 1.4%. Material: peripheral blood. The receptors shown here come from a man at least 80 years old with acute or convalescent COVID-19. Both conserved end residues are part of each CDR3. D genes are given only for firm matches. The size of a clone is reported for some rows only, either as once, few or many, or as a class for expanded clones.

clone size	V gene	D gene	J gene	CDR3 length	CDR3 protein	CDR3 DNA
-	TRBV5-1	-	TRBJ2-2	16	CASSTDWRRPTGELFF	TGCGCCAGCAGCACCGACTGGAGGCGGCCCACCGGGGAGCTGTTTTTT
-	TRBV18	-	TRBJ1-2	13	CASSPTEDRGYTF	TGTGCCAGCTCACCGACAGAGGACAGAGGCTACACCTTC
once	TRBV5-1	TRBD1	TRBJ1-2	15	CASSPTGTENYGYTF	TGCGCCAGCAGCCCTACCGGGACAGAGAACTATGGCTACACCTTC
-	TRBV11-2	TRBD1	TRBJ1-2	13	CASSTTGGYGYTF	TGTGCCAGCAGCACGACAGGGGGCTATGGCTACACCTTC
-	TRBV7-8	-	TRBJ1-1	19	CASSLGGGGAQRPSTEAFF	TGTGCCAGCAGCTTAGGGGGTGGGGGCGCCCAAAGGCCCAGCACTGAAGCTTTCTTT
-	TRBV25-1	-	TRBJ2-7	13	CASRTANSYEQYF	TGTGCCAGCAGGACAGCTAACTCCTACGAGCAGTACTTC
-	TRBV7-9	-	TRBJ1-5	15	CASSLGPTNNQPQHF	TGTGCCAGCAGCTTAGGGCCCACTAACAATCAGCCCCAGCATTTT
-	TRBV10-3	TRBD1	TRBJ1-5	15	CAIRQTGGPNQPQHF	TGTGCCATCAGACAGACAGGGGGCCCCAATCAGCCCCAGCATTTT
once	TRBV7-3	-	TRBJ1-1	13	CASSPTPGGEAFF	TGTGCCAGCAGCCCTACACCGGGGGGTGAAGCTTTCTTT
-	TRBV9	TRBD1	TRBJ1-2	16	CASSARTGVNFYGYTF	TGTGCCAGCAGCGCACGGACAGGGGTCAATTTCTATGGCTACACCTTC
-	TRBV7-6	TRBD1	TRBJ2-5	15	CASNLGGQGQETQYF	TGTGCCAGCAACCTCGGGGGACAGGGACAAGAGACCCAGTACTTC
-	TRBV29-1	TRBD2	TRBJ2-7	13	CSAGLGEAYEQYF	TGCAGCGCTGGACTAGGGGAGGCCTACGAGCAGTACTTC
-	TRBV4-3	-	TRBJ2-2	14	CASSQDLVAGELFF	TGCGCCAGCAGCCAAGATCTAGTAGCCGGGGAGCTGTTTTTT
-	TRBV25-1	TRBD2	TRBJ2-3	15	CASSPPRLATDTQYF	TGTGCCAGCAGCCCACCGAGACTAGCCACAGATACGCAGTATTTT
-	TRBV6-5	TRBD2	TRBJ2-7	14	CASSWGGELREQYF	TGTGCCAGCTCTTGGGGAGGGGAATTGAGGGAGCAGTACTTC
-	TRBV28	-	TRBJ1-4	12	CASGGPNEKLFF	TGTGCCAGCGGGGGCCCTAATGAAAAACTGTTTTTT
-	TRBV7-2	-	TRBJ1-1	15	CASSFFPLLNTEAFF	TGTGCCAGCAGCTTCTTTCCGCTACTGAACACTGAAGCTTTCTTT
-	TRBV25-1	-	TRBJ2-7	13	CASRPDGGYEQYF	TGTGCCAGCAGGCCGGACGGAGGCTACGAGCAGTACTTC
few	TRBV15	-	TRBJ1-1	17	CATSPRGGQQMNTEAFF	TGTGCCACCAGTCCAAGGGGGGGACAACAAATGAACACTGAAGCTTTCTTT
-	TRBV9	-	TRBJ1-1	14	CASSVTYSRAEAFF	TGTGCCAGCAGCGTAACTTACAGTCGCGCTGAAGCTTTCTTT
-	TRBV7-2	TRBD1	TRBJ2-7	18	CASSLGYQGAILTYEQYF	TGTGCCAGCAGCTTAGGATATCAGGGGGCTATACTAACCTACGAGCAGTACTTC
-	TRBV12-3/TRBV12-4	-	TRBJ2-3	11	CASSSRDTQYF	TGTGCCAGCAGTTCCAGAGATACGCAGTATTTT
-	TRBV9	-	TRBJ1-2	15	CASSVGPGSNYGYTF	TGTGCCAGCAGCGTAGGTCCGGGATCAAACTATGGCTACACCTTC
-	TRBV18	TRBD1	TRBJ1-1	17	CASSPPNRGRGRTEAFF	TGTGCCAGCTCACCACCTAACAGGGGACGGGGTAGAACTGAAGCTTTCTTT
few	TRBV7-3	-	TRBJ2-6	14	CASSGSSGANVLTF	TGTGCCAGCAGCGGGAGCTCTGGGGCCAACGTCCTGACTTTC
-	TRBV29-1	TRBD1	TRBJ2-7	14	CSVSPGTAAYEQYF	TGCAGCGTCTCCCCCGGGACAGCCGCCTACGAGCAGTACTTC
-	TRBV7-2	TRBD1	TRBJ1-2	16	CASSLGPGQGAYGYTF	TGTGCCAGCAGCTTAGGCCCGGGACAGGGGGCCTATGGCTACACCTTC